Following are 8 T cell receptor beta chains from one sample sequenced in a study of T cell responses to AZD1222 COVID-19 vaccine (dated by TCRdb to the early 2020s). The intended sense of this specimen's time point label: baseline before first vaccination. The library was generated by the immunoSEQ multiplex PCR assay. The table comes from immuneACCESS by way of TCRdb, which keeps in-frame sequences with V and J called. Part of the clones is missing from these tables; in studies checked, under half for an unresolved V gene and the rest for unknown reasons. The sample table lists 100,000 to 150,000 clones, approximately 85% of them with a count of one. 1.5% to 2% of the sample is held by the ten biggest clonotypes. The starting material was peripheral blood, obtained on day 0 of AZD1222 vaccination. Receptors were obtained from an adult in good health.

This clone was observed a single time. The CDR3 reads CASSPLTQLNTEAFF. The CDR3 coding sequence is TGCGCCAGCAGCCCCCTTACGCAGTTGAACACTGAAGCTTTCTTT. V and J are TRBV5-1 and TRBJ1-1; D gene unclear. V shed 4 bases and J shed 0 bases, with 13 bases lying between them. In germline, CDR1 is SGHRS, CDR2 YFSETQ. This CDR3 has 15 residues.

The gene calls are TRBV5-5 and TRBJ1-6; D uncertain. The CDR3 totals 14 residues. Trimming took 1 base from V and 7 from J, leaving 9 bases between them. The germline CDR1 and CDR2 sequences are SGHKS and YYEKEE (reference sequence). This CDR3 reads CASSLPGLNSPLHF. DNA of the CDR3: TGTGCCAGCAGCTTGCCGGGTTTGAATTCACCCCTCCACTTT.

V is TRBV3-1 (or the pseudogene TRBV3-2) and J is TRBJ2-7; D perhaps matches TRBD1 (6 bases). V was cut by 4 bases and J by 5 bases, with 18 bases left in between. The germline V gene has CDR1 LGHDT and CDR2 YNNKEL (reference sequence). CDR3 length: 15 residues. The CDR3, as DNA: TGTGCCAGCAGCCGACAGGACCTGGGAATGGACGAGCAGTACTTC. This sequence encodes CASSRQDLGMDEQYF.

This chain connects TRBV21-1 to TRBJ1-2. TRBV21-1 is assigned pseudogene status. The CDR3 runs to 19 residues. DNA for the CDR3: TGTGCCAGCAGCCGAAGGACTGGGTTGGGCGCCCCCTCTAACTATGGCTACACCTTC. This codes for CASSRRTGLGAPSNYGYTF.

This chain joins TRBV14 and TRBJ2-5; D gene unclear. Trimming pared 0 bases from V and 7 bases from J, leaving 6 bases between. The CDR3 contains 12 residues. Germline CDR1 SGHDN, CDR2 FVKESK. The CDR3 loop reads CASSQEDVTQYF. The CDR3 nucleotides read TGTGCCAGCAGCCAAGAGGATGTGACCCAGTACTTC.

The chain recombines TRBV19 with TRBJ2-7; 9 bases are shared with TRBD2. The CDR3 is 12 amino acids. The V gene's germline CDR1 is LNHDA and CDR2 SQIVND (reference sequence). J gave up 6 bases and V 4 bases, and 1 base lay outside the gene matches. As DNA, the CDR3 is TGTGCCAGTAGTAGCGGGGGGGGCGAGCAGTACTTC. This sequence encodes CASSSGGGEQYF.

The CDR3: CASSQDGTSIYEQYF. The CDR3 bases are TGTGCCAGCAGCCAAGATGGGACTAGCATCTACGAGCAGTACTTC. V is TRBV3-1 (or the pseudogene TRBV3-2) and J is TRBJ2-7; 9 bases fit TRBD2. Germline loops: CDR1 LGHDT, CDR2 YNNKEL (reference sequence). CDR3 length: 15 residues. V lost 0 bases to trimming and J lost 3 bases; unmatched junction nucleotides: 3.

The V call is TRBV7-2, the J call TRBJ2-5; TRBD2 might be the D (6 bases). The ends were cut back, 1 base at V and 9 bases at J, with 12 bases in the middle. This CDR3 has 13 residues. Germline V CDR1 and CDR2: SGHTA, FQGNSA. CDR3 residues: CASSLGDWSSQYF. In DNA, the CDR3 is TGTGCCAGCAGCTTAGGGGACTGGAGCTCCCAGTACTTC.